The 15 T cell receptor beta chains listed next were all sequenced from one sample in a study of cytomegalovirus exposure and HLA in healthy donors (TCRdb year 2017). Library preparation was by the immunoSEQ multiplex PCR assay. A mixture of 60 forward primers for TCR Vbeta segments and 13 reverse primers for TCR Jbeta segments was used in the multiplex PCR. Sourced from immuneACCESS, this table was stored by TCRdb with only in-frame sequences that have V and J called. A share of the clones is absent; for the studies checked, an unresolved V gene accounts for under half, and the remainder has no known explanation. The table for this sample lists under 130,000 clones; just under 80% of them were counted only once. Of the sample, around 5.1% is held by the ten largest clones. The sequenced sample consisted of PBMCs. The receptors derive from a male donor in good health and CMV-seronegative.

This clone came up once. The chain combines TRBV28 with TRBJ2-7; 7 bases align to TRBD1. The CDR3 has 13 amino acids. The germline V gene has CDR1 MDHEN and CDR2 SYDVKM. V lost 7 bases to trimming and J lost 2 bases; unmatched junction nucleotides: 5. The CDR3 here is CASNAGGTYEQYF. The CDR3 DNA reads TGTGCCAGCAACGCAGGGGGTACCTACGAGCAGTACTTC.

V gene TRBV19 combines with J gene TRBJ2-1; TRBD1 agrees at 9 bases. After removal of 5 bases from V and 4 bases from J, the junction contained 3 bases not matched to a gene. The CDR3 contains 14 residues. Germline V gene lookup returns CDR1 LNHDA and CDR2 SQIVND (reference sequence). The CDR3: CASSYRGPYNEQFF. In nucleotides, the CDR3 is TGTGCCAGTAGTTACAGGGGGCCGTACAATGAGCAGTTCTTC.

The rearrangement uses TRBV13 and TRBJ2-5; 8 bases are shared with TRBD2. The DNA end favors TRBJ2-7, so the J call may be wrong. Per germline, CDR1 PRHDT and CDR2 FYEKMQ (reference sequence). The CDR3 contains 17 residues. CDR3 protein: CASSPGGERGRGTEQYF. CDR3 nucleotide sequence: TGTGCCAGCAGCCCCGGGGGGGAGCGGGGGAGAGGGACCGAGCAGTACTTC.

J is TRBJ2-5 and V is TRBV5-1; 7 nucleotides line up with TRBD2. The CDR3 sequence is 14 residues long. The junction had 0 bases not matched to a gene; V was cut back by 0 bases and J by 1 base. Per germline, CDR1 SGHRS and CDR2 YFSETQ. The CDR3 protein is CASSLGTSQETQYF. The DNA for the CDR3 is TGCGCCAGCAGCTTGGGGACTAGCCAAGAGACCCAGTACTTC.

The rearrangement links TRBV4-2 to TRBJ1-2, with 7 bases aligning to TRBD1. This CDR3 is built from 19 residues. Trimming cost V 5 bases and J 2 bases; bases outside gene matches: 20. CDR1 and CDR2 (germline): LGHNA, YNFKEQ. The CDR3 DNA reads TGTGCCAGCAGCTCTCTATTCCGGGACAGCCATGACCTAAACTATGGCTACACCTTC. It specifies CASSSLFRDSHDLNYGYTF.

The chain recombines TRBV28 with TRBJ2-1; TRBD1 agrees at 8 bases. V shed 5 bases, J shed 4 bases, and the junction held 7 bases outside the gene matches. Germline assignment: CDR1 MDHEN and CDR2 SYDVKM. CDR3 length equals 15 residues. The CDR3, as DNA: TGTGCCAGCAGTCCTCCAGGGGGCCGGTACAATGAGCAGTTCTTC. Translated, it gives CASSPPGGRYNEQFF.

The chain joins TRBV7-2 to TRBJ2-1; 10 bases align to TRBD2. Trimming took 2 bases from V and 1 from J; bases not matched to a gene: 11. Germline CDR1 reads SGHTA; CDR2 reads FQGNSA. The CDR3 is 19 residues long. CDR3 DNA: TGTGCCAGCAGCTTAACCGGGACTAGCGCAAGTAAGTCCTACAATGAGCAGTTCTTC. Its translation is CASSLTGTSASKSYNEQFF.

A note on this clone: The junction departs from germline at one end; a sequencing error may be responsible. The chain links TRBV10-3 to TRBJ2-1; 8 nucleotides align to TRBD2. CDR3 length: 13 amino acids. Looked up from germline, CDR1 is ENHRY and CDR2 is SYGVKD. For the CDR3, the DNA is TGTACCATCAGGACTAGCCTGTACAATGAGCAGTTCTTC. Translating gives CTIRTSLYNEQFF.

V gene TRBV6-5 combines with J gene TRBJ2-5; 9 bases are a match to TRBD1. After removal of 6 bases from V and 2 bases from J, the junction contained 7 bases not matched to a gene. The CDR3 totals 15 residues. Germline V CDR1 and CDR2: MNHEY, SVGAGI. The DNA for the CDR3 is TGTGCCAGCAGCCGGACAGGGGTCCTACAAGAGACCCAGTACTTC. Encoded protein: CASSRTGVLQETQYF.

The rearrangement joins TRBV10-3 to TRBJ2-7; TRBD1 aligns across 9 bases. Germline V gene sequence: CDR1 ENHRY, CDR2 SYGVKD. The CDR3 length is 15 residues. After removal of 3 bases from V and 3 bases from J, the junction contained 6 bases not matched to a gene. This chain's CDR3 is CAISDPGQGFYEQYF. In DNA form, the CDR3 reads TGTGCCATCAGTGACCCGGGACAGGGTTTCTACGAGCAGTACTTC.

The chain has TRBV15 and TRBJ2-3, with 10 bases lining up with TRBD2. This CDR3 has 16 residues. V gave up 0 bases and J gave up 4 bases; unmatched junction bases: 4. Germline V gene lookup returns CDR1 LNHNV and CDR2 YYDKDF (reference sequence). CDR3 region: CATSREKSGRADTQYF. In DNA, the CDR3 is TGTGCCACCAGCAGAGAAAAAAGCGGGAGGGCAGATACGCAGTATTTT.

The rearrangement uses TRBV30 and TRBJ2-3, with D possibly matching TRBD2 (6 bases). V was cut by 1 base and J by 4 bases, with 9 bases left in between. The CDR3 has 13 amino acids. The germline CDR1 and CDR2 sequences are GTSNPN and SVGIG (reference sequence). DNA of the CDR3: TGTGCCTGGAGTGACGGGAGATCAGATACGCAGTATTTT. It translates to CAWSDGRSDTQYF.

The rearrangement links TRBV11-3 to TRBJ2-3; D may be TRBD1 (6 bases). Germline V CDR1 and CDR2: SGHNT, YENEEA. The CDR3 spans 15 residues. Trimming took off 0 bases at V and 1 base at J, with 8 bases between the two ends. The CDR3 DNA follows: TGTGCCAGCAGCTTAGATGCAGGGGGCACAGATACGCAGTATTTT. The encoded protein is CASSLDAGGTDTQYF.

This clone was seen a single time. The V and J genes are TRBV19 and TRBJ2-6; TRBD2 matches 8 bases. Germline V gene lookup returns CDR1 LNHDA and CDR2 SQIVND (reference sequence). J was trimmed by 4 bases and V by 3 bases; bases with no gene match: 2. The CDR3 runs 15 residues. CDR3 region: CASSMGTRGANVLTF. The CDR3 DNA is TGTGCCAGTAGTATGGGGACTAGGGGGGCCAACGTCCTGACTTTC.

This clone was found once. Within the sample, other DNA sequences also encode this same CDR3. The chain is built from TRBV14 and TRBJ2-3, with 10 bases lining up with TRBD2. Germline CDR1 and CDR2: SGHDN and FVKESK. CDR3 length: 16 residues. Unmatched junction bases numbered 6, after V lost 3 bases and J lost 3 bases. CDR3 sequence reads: CASSQLAGGRTDTQYF. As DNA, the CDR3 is TGTGCCAGCAGCCAGTTAGCGGGAGGTAGAACAGATACGCAGTATTTT.